This entry describes one T cell receptor (beta chain). Its antigen remains unidentified. The donors (healthy individuals) were bone marrow donors. CDR1 LNHNV and CDR2 YYDKDF come from the germline V gene (reference sequence). The ends were cut back, 0 bases at V and 4 bases at J, with 9 bases in the middle. This CDR3 has 14 amino acids. The sample comes from a study of cytomegalovirus exposure and HLA in healthy donors. Study-wide results and caveats: TRBV6-2, TRBV6-3 and some other V segments were unresolvable in 87-base-pair reads. The investigators catalogued 150 to 200 TCR beta chains as cytomegalovirus-associated. The authors later linked a missense DCLRE1C variant to TCR beta V- and J-gene trimming.

This PCR relied on a set of 60 Vbeta primers and 13 Jbeta primers. Sequencing was performed with immunoSEQ multiplex PCR; in TCRdb, only in-frame clones are kept and a portion is missing. This sample yields 170,000 or so clones, of which about 82% are seen a single time; 1% belongs to the top ten. The V and J genes are TRBV15 and TRBJ1-2, with no clear D. The sequenced sample was PBMCs. The receptor's source is a woman aged 50 to 65 in good health and CMV-seropositive. CDR3 sequence reads: CATSREVRGYGYTF. In DNA form, the CDR3 reads TGTGCCACCAGCAGAGAGGTACGGGGCTATGGCTACACCTTC.